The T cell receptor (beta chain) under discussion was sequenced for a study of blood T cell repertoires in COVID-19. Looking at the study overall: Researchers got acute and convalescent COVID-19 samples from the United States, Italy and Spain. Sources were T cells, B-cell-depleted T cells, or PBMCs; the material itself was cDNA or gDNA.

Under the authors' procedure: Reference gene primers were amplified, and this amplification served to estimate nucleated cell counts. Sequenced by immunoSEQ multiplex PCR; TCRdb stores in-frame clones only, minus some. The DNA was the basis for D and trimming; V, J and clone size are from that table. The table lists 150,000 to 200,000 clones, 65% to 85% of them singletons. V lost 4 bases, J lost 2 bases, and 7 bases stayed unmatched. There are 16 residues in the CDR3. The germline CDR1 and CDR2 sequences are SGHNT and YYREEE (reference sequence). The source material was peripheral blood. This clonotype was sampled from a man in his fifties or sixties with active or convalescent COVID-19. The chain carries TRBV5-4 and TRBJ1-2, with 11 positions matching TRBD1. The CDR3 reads CASSTAGTGGNYGYTF. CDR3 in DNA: TGTGCCAGCAGCACCGCCGGGACAGGGGGAAACTATGGCTACACCTTC.